Sequencing of this TCR beta chain was carried out in a study of T cells in Graves' hyperthyroidism and ophthalmopathy (dated by TCRdb to 2018 to 2020). For the study in its entirety: Peripheral blood samples were taken at the time of initial diagnosis, prior to any treatment. In six Graves' hyperthyroidism patients, the study also compared T-cell repertoires from thyroid tissue with T-cell repertoires from blood. The 90 or so discovery patients were randomly split 7:3 into training and test sets. An independent validation cohort of under 20 hyperthyroidism patients and approximately 16 patients who later progressed to ophthalmopathy tested prospective prediction of ophthalmopathy. TCR V-J signatures able to tell the groups apart were searched for in a discovery cohort of 95 to 100 patients, of whom under 45 had Graves' ophthalmopathy and about 60 had stable Graves' hyperthyroidism. Following sampling, methimazole starting at 30 mg daily was given to hyperthyroidism patients, and high-dose intravenous methylprednisolone was given to ophthalmopathy patients. The paper describes TCR Vbeta CDR3 sequencing of about 140 peripheral blood samples, made up of some 42 ophthalmopathy patients, roughly 80 hyperthyroidism patients and roughly 17 progressor patients. The study at large found these results: During validation, the model predicted progression to ophthalmopathy a median of approximately 6.5 months ahead of onset, with around 65% sensitivity and roughly 72% specificity. Sample size was not statistically predetermined, and blinding of investigators to group allocation was not performed. A 13 V-J signature model separated ophthalmopathy from stable hyperthyroidism, with around 88% sensitivity and roughly 81% specificity in cross-validation and 80%/75% in testing. Most expanded thyroid clonotypes (frequency above 0.001) were also detected in blood, suggesting blood repertoires may reflect thyroid immune responses.

The TCR beta CDR3 regions were amplified from the RNA transcripts. The first round of RT-PCR for the TCR CDR3 was performed with the HTBI primer set and the Qiagen OneStep RT-PCR kit. A second multiplex PCR round built the libraries, followed by size selection and purification. The libraries were sequenced on an Illumina HiSeq2000 using paired-end 100 bp reads. The original methods were these. SOAPnuke was used to process the raw data, with reads discarded if the reads contained adapters or uncalled bases, had a mean Phred below 15, or lacked an exact constant-primer or identifier match. COPE v1.2.5 was used to merge the high-quality paired reads, and each unique nucleotide sequence was defined as a clonotype. Clonotypes were aligned to IMGT TRBV, TRBD and TRBJ reference segments using MiTCR v1.1. Analysis was restricted to V-J combinations with a frequency above 0.0001, which covered roughly 99% of repertoires. A TCS score was defined as the ratio of F50 (clonal expansion) to E x V (chaos), with BLOSUM62-based TCRdist applied between CDR3 peptides within each V-J. Welch's t-statistics and random forest reduced fewer than 600 V-J features to about 12, which were used in a naive Bayes classifier (R e1071). TCRdb reworked the public reads: Q25 trimming with fastp, MiXCR clone assembly, productive beta chains retained. For every CDR3 protein sequence, its rows merge into one entry that carries the most common genes and DNA. It is TCRdb's table, rather than the study itself, that gives the V and J calls and clone size. The table for this sample lists hundreds of thousands of distinct CDR3 sequences; approximately 13% of them were counted only once. Over 8.5% of the sample is taken by the ten largest.

The junction shows trimming of 7 bases on V and 5 bases on J, plus 18 bases between the germline ends. CDR1 and CDR2 were assigned from the germline V gene as MDHEN and SYDVKM. Including the terminal cysteine and phenylalanine, the CDR3 comprises 15 residues. Only the CDR3 DNA is retained, 45 bases long and in frame from the first base. At least ten counts were recorded for this clonotype. It lacks a known antigen. No base quality information exists; no much larger clone differs at one position. Stable Graves' hyperthyroidism was defined as the absence of progression to ophthalmopathy over 18 months of follow-up. Hyperthyroidism patients were aged 18 to 65 years and newly diagnosed, with disease duration of less than 2 months. The study excluded patients with uncontrolled infections, other autoimmune diseases, pregnancy or lactation. Diagnoses were established on the basis of clinical symptoms, serum thyroxine and TRAb, thyroid ultrasound, and orbital computed tomography. PBMCs were isolated from more than 9 ml of fresh peripheral blood by Ficoll-Paque density gradient centrifugation. Total RNA was extracted with Trizol reagent, and quality was checked on an Agilent 2100 Bioanalyzer.

Sequencing was performed on blood. This receptor was taken from a woman under 30 with Graves' hyperthyroidism. The chain is encoded by TRBV28 joined to TRBJ2-1; the D gene is possibly TRBD2, with 6 bases matching. The DNA sequence is given as TGTGCCAGCATCCCTTATGGACTATACAACAATGAGCAGTTCTTC. Translated, this gives CASIPYGLYNNEQFF.